This record looks at one TCR beta chain sequence and its context. Antigen unknown. The germline CDR1 and CDR2 sequences are SGHAT and FQNNGV. The CDR3 length is 16 residues. V lost 5 bases, J lost 6 bases, and 19 bases lay in between. The source of the sample is a study of cytomegalovirus exposure and HLA in healthy donors. The PCR contained 60 Vbeta and 13 Jbeta primers. Clones were read by immunoSEQ multiplex PCR, and TCRdb kept only the in-frame ones, dropping some. The table has about 93,000 clones, roughly 79% seen once; the top ten hold 0.57%. The study's findings and limits: Cytomegalovirus association was assigned to 170 or so TCR beta chains.

Sequencing was performed on PBMCs. This chain joins TRBV11-2 and TRBJ2-2, with unresolved D. This sequence originates from a man between 25 and 39 years old in good health and CMV-seronegative. CDR3 coding DNA: TGTGCCAGCAGCCGTTCCTTTGGGCTCCCACCCGGGGAGCTGTTTTTT. It encodes CASSRSFGLPPGELFF. The whole variable domain, remainder taken from reference TRBV11-2 and TRBJ2-2, is EAGVAQSPRYKIIEKRQSVAFWCNPISGHATLYWYQQILGQGPKLLIQFQNNGVVDDSQLPKDRFSAERLKGVDSTLKIQPAKLEDSAVYLCASSRSFGLPPGELFFGEGSRLTVL.